Listed below are T cell receptor beta chains from one sample, sequenced in a study of blood T cell repertoires in COVID-19. Assay used: immunoSEQ multiplex PCR; TCRdb lists only in-frame clones, some missing. The profile shows about 220,000 clones, around four fifths of them singletons. What was sequenced was peripheral blood. Receptors originate from an older woman with COVID-19, enrolled during active disease. Each CDR3 is given with its conserved first and last residue. A D gene is named only where the DNA matches it firmly. Clone size is not always given. Where it is, it says once, few, many or a class for expanded clones.

v_call	d_call	j_call	clone_size	cdr3_aa	cdr3_nt
TRBV29-1	TRBD2	TRBJ2-5	.	CSVRGGGTQYF	TGCAGCGTTCGGGGGGGAGGGACCCAGTACTTC
TRBV30	.	TRBJ1-1	few	CAWSVHEFTEAFF	TGTGCCTGGAGTGTACATGAATTCACTGAAGCTTTCTTT
TRBV7-2	TRBD2	TRBJ2-7	.	CASSYNLAGTYEQYF	TGTGCCAGCAGCTATAACTTAGCGGGGACCTACGAGCAGTACTTC
TRBV5-4	TRBD1	TRBJ1-2	once	CASSLKARGAYGYTF	TGTGCCAGCAGCTTGAAGGCCAGGGGGGCCTATGGCTACACCTTC
TRBV28	TRBD1	TRBJ2-5	.	CASRVGQKETQYF	TGTGCCAGCAGGGTGGGACAGAAAGAGACCCAGTACTTC
TRBV13	TRBD1	TRBJ2-7	.	CASSITGTGGYEQYF	TGTGCCAGCAGCATCACCGGGACAGGGGGCTACGAGCAGTACTTC
TRBV29-1	.	TRBJ1-2	.	CSSGEAGYGYTF	TGCAGCTCTGGCGAGGCAGGCTATGGCTACACCTTC
TRBV7-2	.	TRBJ1-2	.	CASSLILNYGYTF	TGTGCCAGCAGCTTAATCCTCAACTATGGCTACACCTTC
TRBV7-2	.	TRBJ1-2	.	CASSSSPGPYGYTF	TGTGCCAGCAGCTCTAGTCCGGGTCCCTATGGCTACACCTTC
TRBV2	.	TRBJ2-7	.	CASKYDREVYEQYF	TGTGCCAGCAAGTATGACAGGGAGGTGTACGAGCAGTACTTC
TRBV30	TRBD1	TRBJ1-5	.	CAWSGGQGRGNQPQHF	TGTGCCTGGAGTGGGGGACAGGGGAGGGGCAATCAGCCCCAGCATTTT
TRBV3-1/TRBV3-2	TRBD2	TRBJ2-2	.	CASSLWGTSGTGELFF	TGTGCCAGCAGCCTTTGGGGGACTAGCGGGACCGGGGAGCTGTTTTTT
TRBV11-2	TRBD2	TRBJ2-1	.	CASSLVGTSGSSTYNEQFF	TGTGCCAGCAGCTTAGTAGGGACTAGCGGGAGTAGTACCTACAATGAGCAGTTCTTC
TRBV27	TRBD1	TRBJ1-2	.	CASSLKGAGYTF	TGTGCCAGCAGTTTAAAGGGGGCAGGCTACACCTTC
TRBV5-6	TRBD2	TRBJ2-3	.	CASSLGSGSTDTQYF	TGTGCCAGCAGCTTGGGTAGCGGGAGTACAGATACGCAGTATTTT
TRBV7-9	.	TRBJ2-7	once	CASSLGTGRYEQYF	TGTGCCAGCAGCTTAGGAACAGGACGGTACGAGCAGTACTTC
TRBV19	TRBD1	TRBJ2-7	.	CASSIAGTAYEQYF	TGTGCCAGTAGTATAGCGGGGACAGCCTACGAGCAGTACTTC
TRBV5-6	.	TRBJ2-7	once	CASSYRGGSYEQYF	TGTGCCAGCAGCTACAGGGGGGGCTCCTACGAGCAGTACTTC
TRBV24-1	.	TRBJ2-2	once	CATSDLTGNTGELFF	TGTGCCACCAGTGATCTAACCGGGAACACCGGGGAGCTGTTTTTT
TRBV11-3	.	TRBJ2-3	.	CASSSRSGITDTQYF	TGTGCCAGCAGCTCCAGATCGGGTATAACAGATACGCAGTATTTT
TRBV28	.	TRBJ1-5	once	CASSSPTGKGSNQPQHF	TGTGCCAGCAGTTCCCCTACAGGGAAAGGAAGCAATCAGCCCCAGCATTTT
TRBV2	TRBD2	TRBJ2-1	.	CASSEARDYRNEQFF	TGTGCCAGCAGTGAAGCCCGGGACTACCGAAATGAGCAGTTCTTC
TRBV28	TRBD2	TRBJ2-6	.	CASTQGGSSGANVLTF	TGTGCCAGCACCCAAGGCGGGAGCTCAGGGGCCAACGTCCTGACTTTC
TRBV19	TRBD1	TRBJ2-2	.	CASSGRDRGDTGELFF	TGTGCCAGTAGTGGCCGGGACAGGGGGGACACCGGGGAGCTGTTTTTT
TRBV7-9	.	TRBJ2-7	.	CASSPHTRSEQYF	TGTGCCAGCAGCCCCCACACTAGAAGCGAGCAGTACTTC
TRBV29-1	.	TRBJ1-5	.	CSVGQFNQPQHF	TGCAGCGTAGGACAGTTTAATCAGCCCCAGCATTTT
TRBV11-2	TRBD1	TRBJ2-1	.	CASRPDRGNNEQFF	TGTGCCAGCAGGCCAGACAGGGGAAACAATGAGCAGTTCTTC
TRBV28	TRBD2	TRBJ2-1	.	CASSSPPGAGGPGSEQFF	TGTGCCAGCAGTTCGCCCCCTGGGGCGGGAGGGCCGGGTAGTGAGCAGTTCTTC
TRBV4-1	TRBD2	TRBJ2-3	.	CASSQEGSGRAANTQYF	TGCGCCAGCAGCCAAGAAGGTAGCGGGAGGGCCGCCAATACGCAGTATTTT
TRBV30	.	TRBJ1-1	.	CAWTSPPVNTEAFF	TGTGCCTGGACCTCTCCCCCGGTGAACACTGAAGCTTTCTTT
TRBV6-2/TRBV6-3	.	TRBJ2-1	.	CASSKEFSEQFF	TGTGCCAGCAGTAAAGAGTTTAGTGAGCAGTTCTTC
TRBV28	TRBD1	TRBJ1-1	.	CASSSQGQLNTEAFF	TGTGCCAGCAGTTCACAGGGACAGCTGAACACTGAAGCTTTCTTT
TRBV28	.	TRBJ2-7	.	CASTSPGGGNYEQYF	TGTGCCAGCACCTCCCCCGGTGGCGGTAACTACGAGCAGTACTTC
TRBV28	.	TRBJ1-3	few	CASSQVRSGNTIYF	TGTGCCAGCAGTCAGGTTCGCTCTGGAAACACCATATATTTT
TRBV7-9	TRBD2	TRBJ2-3	.	CATSAGGGTDTQYF	TGTGCCACCAGCGCGGGGGGGGGCACAGATACGCAGTATTTT
TRBV19	.	TRBJ1-2	.	CASSPDRNYGYTF	TGTGCCAGTAGTCCCGACAGGAACTATGGCTACACCTTC
TRBV18	.	TRBJ1-3	.	CASSPTTAVAGNTIYF	TGTGCCAGCTCACCGACAACTGCCGTGGCTGGAAACACCATATATTTT
TRBV20-1	TRBD1	TRBJ1-1	.	CSASEPDRGKTEAFF	TGCAGTGCTAGTGAGCCGGACAGGGGGAAGACTGAAGCTTTCTTT
TRBV7-2	.	TRBJ2-5	.	CASSPGERKTQYF	TGTGCCAGCAGCCCGGGAGAGAGGAAGACCCAGTACTTC
TRBV7-7	TRBD1	TRBJ2-3	few	CASSQGVGGTDTQYF	TGTGCCAGCAGCCAGGGGGTAGGAGGCACAGATACGCAGTATTTT
TRBV28	.	TRBJ1-2	few	CAIRQVDYGYTF	TGTGCCATTCGGCAGGTTGACTATGGCTACACCTTC
TRBV7-9	.	TRBJ2-1	.	CASSLFGSGNEQFF	TGTGCCAGCAGCTTATTTGGGAGCGGGAATGAGCAGTTCTTC
TRBV2	TRBD2	TRBJ2-1	.	CASSEGLGAGGLNEQFF	TGTGCCAGCAGTGAAGGACTGGGGGCGGGAGGGCTCAATGAGCAGTTCTTC
TRBV7-9	.	TRBJ1-1	.	CASSRATGMNTEAFF	TGTGCCAGCAGCCGCGCCACAGGCATGAACACTGAAGCTTTCTTT
TRBV3-1/TRBV3-2	TRBD1	TRBJ1-2	.	CASSQDRRQGPRGYGYTF	TGTGCCAGCAGCCAAGATAGGAGACAGGGCCCGAGGGGCTATGGCTACACCTTC
TRBV7-2	.	TRBJ1-5	.	CASSLDSYNQPQHF	TGTGCCAGCAGCTTGGACAGTTACAATCAGCCCCAGCATTTT
TRBV29-1	TRBD1	TRBJ1-2	.	CSVDPMGTGSYGYTF	TGCAGCGTTGATCCAATGGGGACAGGGAGCTATGGCTACACCTTC
TRBV28	.	TRBJ1-1	.	CASSTTGREAFF	TGTGCCAGCAGTACTACAGGGCGTGAGGCTTTCTTT
TRBV7-2	.	TRBJ2-7	.	CASSLDRVINEQYF	TGTGCCAGCAGCTTAGACAGGGTTATCAACGAGCAGTACTTC
TRBV4-3	TRBD1	TRBJ1-6	.	CASSQGTGSPLHF	TGCGCCAGCAGCCAAGGGACAGGATCACCCCTCCACTTT
TRBV7-2	TRBD1	TRBJ1-1	.	CASSLVSDRREAFF	TGTGCCAGCAGCTTAGTTTCGGACAGGCGAGAAGCTTTCTTT
TRBV19	TRBD2	TRBJ2-3	.	CASSIGGRAQDTQYF	TGTGCCAGTAGTATAGGCGGGAGGGCCCAAGATACGCAGTATTTT
TRBV19	TRBD2	TRBJ2-1	.	CASSGLAGNEQFF	TGTGCCAGTAGTGGACTAGCGGGGAATGAGCAGTTCTTC
TRBV7-2	.	TRBJ2-3	.	CASSPRAAATDTQYF	TGTGCCAGCAGCCCCCGCGCAGCGGCCACAGATACGCAGTATTTT
TRBV30	.	TRBJ1-4	.	CAWSQIGEKLFF	TGTGCCTGGAGCCAAATCGGGGAAAAACTGTTTTTT
TRBV9	.	TRBJ1-4	few	CASSVGAVPNEKLFF	TGTGCCAGCAGCGTAGGAGCTGTACCTAATGAAAAACTGTTTTTT
TRBV25-1	.	TRBJ2-7	.	CASSVTKEQYF	TGTGCCAGCAGTGTTACAAAGGAGCAGTACTTC
TRBV11-2	.	TRBJ1-6	.	CASSFRRGGNNSPLHF	TGTGCCAGCAGCTTTCGCAGGGGTGGAAATAATTCACCCCTCCACTTT
TRBV5-1	TRBD1	TRBJ2-1	.	CASSFIWAGGNNEQFF	TGCGCCAGCAGCTTTATTTGGGCAGGGGGCAACAATGAGCAGTTCTTC
TRBV5-1	TRBD2	TRBJ2-1	.	CASSPRASGRSNNEQFF	TGCGCCAGCAGCCCAAGAGCTAGCGGGAGGTCTAACAATGAGCAGTTCTTC